Each of the 27 T cell receptor beta chains below was sequenced from the same sample in a study of blood T cell repertoires in COVID-19. The protocol was immunoSEQ multiplex PCR, while the TCRdb copy is restricted to in-frame clones and leaves out a portion. Among about 220,000 clones listed, around three quarters were seen once. Sequenced sample: peripheral blood. These receptor sequences come from a woman aged 70 to 79 with acute or convalescent COVID-19.

The chain employs TRBV9 and TRBJ2-3; 8 bases line up with TRBD2. Unmatched junction bases numbered 12, after V lost 4 bases and J lost 2 bases. This CDR3 is built from 17 residues. CDR1 is SGDLS, CDR2 YYNGEE, per germline. Written as DNA, the CDR3 is TGTGCCAGCAGCCGCCCCAGGGGAGCGGGGGACACAGATACGCAGTATTTT. Its protein product is CASSRPRGAGDTDTQYF.

The chain employs TRBV27 and TRBJ2-1; possible D gene TRBD2, 5 bases. Per the germline V gene, CDR1 is MNHEY and CDR2 is SMNVEV (reference sequence). CDR3 length: 16 residues. Between the trimmed V and J ends, which lost 3 bases and 8 bases, there was a span of 20 bases. The CDR3 region has the DNA TGTGCCAGCAGTTTGCAAGAGGGTAGGGTAAGGGATGAGCAGTTCTTC. Amino acids: CASSLQEGRVRDEQFF.

The rearrangement uses TRBV19 and TRBJ2-1, with 8 positions matching TRBD2. Germline CDR1 reads LNHDA; CDR2 reads SQIVND (reference sequence). V lost 1 base to trimming and J lost 2 bases; unmatched junction nucleotides: 4. The CDR3 sequence is 16 residues long. CDR3 in amino acids: CASSIALAGPYNEQFF. The CDR3 nucleotides are TGTGCCAGTAGTATAGCCTTAGCGGGGCCCTACAATGAGCAGTTCTTC.

V and J are TRBV19 and TRBJ1-2, with TRBD1 identical over 11 bases. The length of the CDR3 is 15 residues. Trimming cost V 3 bases and J 8 bases; bases outside gene matches: 8. Germline V gene sequence: CDR1 LNHDA, CDR2 SQIVND (reference sequence). The CDR3 sequence: CASSIPDRGRQGYTF. The CDR3 DNA follows: TGTGCCAGTAGTATCCCGGACAGGGGGCGTCAAGGCTACACCTTC.

This clone was recorded a few times. CDR3 coding DNA: TGTGCCAGCTCACCACGTCCAGGGGAAGGCTACACCTTC. Amino acids: CASSPRPGEGYTF. The genes are TRBV18 and TRBJ1-2; D is perhaps TRBD1 (6 bases). The CDR3 is made up of 13 amino acids. The germline V gene has CDR1 KGHSH and CDR2 LQKENI. V lost 1 base to trimming and J lost 8 bases, with 11 bases between them. The full variable domain, rest sourced from reference TRBV18 and TRBJ1-2, is NAGVMQNPRHLVRRRGQEARLRCSPMKGHSHVYWYRQLPEEGLKFMVYLQKENIIDESGMPKERFSAEFPKEGPSILRIQQVVRGDSAAYFCASSPRPGEGYTFGSGTRLTVV.

The chain is built from TRBV7-2 and TRBJ2-1; TRBD1 is a possible D gene (5 bases). V was shortened by 0 bases and J by 9 bases, with 6 bases between the two germline ends. CDR3 length: 12 residues. Germline V gene lookup returns CDR1 SGHTA and CDR2 FQGNSA. CDR3 coding DNA: TGTGCCAGCAGCTTAGCAGGGGTTGAGCAGTTCTTC. Translating it yields CASSLAGVEQFF.

The chain combines TRBV28 with TRBJ1-2; 8 nucleotides agree with TRBD1. Germline lookup yields CDR1 MDHEN and CDR2 SYDVKM. Trimming removed 4 bases from V and 5 bases from J; junction bases left unmatched: 12. The CDR3 totals 16 residues. CDR3 region: CASSSPLQGAFYGYTF. The DNA of the CDR3 is TGTGCCAGCAGTTCCCCCCTGCAGGGGGCGTTTTATGGCTACACCTTC.

The chain combines TRBV3-1 (or the pseudogene TRBV3-2) with TRBJ1-3, with D tentatively TRBD1 (6 bases). With 5 bases removed from V and 0 bases from J, the gap between germline ends came to 17 bases. There are 17 residues in the CDR3. Germline V gene data show CDR1 as LGHDT and CDR2 as YNNKEL (reference sequence). The CDR3 spells CASSSRDTPSSGNTIYF. The DNA for the CDR3 is TGTGCCAGCAGCTCCCGGGACACCCCGAGCTCTGGAAACACCATATATTTT.

This clone was seen more than once but under ten times. The chain carries TRBV10-1 and TRBJ2-1, with D uncertain. Germline V lookup: CDR1 WNHNN, CDR2 SYGVQD (reference sequence). This CDR3 contains 16 residues. V gave up 4 bases and J gave up 5 bases, with 18 bases separating them. This CDR3 is CASSVAPDQENNEQFF. In DNA form, the CDR3 reads TGCGCCAGCAGTGTGGCCCCCGACCAGGAAAACAATGAGCAGTTCTTC.

The chain has TRBV4-1 and TRBJ1-2; 7 bases are shared with TRBD1. The germline gives CDR1 MGHRA, CDR2 YSYEKL. The V segment lost 4 bases and the J segment 8 bases; nucleotides outside the gene matches: 7. CDR3 length equals 13 residues. CDR3 sequence (DNA): TGCGCCAGCAGCCGAGAGGGGGCGCGGGGCTACACCTTC. The encoded protein is CASSREGARGYTF.

The chain employs TRBV6-6 and TRBJ1-5; D is ambiguous. The CDR3 has 13 residues. CDR1 is MNHNY and CDR2 is SVGAGI in the germline V gene (reference sequence). The V gene lost 7 bases and the J gene lost 7 bases, with 14 bases spanning the gap. The CDR3 is CASNSPPIQPQHF. CDR3 bases: TGTGCCAGCAACTCCCCACCCATACAGCCCCAGCATTTT.

V gene TRBV5-4 combines with J gene TRBJ1-2, with D possibly TRBD1 on 5 matching bases. This CDR3 comprises 12 residues. Germline V CDR1 and CDR2: SGHNT, YYREEE (reference sequence). Trimming took off 0 bases at V and 8 bases at J, with 8 bases between the two ends. The CDR3 DNA reads TGTGCCAGCAGCTTGGCAGGGTACGGCTACACCTTC. Its protein is CASSLAGYGYTF. The full variable domain, with the rest looked up from reference TRBV5-4 and TRBJ1-2, is ETGVTQSPTHLIKTRGQQVTLRCSSQSGHNTVSWYQQALGQGPQFIFQYYREEENGRGNFPPRFSGLQFPNYSSELNVNALELDDSALYLCASSLAGYGYTFGSGTRLTVV.

The rearrangement joins TRBV3-1 (or the pseudogene TRBV3-2) to TRBJ2-1, with 7 bases lining up with TRBD2. Germline CDR1 reads LGHDT; CDR2 reads YNNKEL (reference sequence). V shed 0 bases and J 0 bases; nucleotides not matched to a gene: 8. The CDR3 has 18 amino acids. The CDR3 here is CASSQDVVGGSSYNEQFF. In nucleotides, the CDR3 is TGTGCCAGCAGCCAAGACGTAGTGGGGGGGTCCTCCTACAATGAGCAGTTCTTC.

This chain uses TRBV7-2 with TRBJ2-7; tentative D call: TRBD2 (7 bases). Trimming shortened V by 2 bases and J by 2 bases, and 13 bases separated the two germline ends. Germline-derived CDR1 and CDR2 are SGHTA and FQGNSA. The CDR3 is made up of 15 amino acids. CDR3 amino acids: CASSLREGGTYEQYF. The CDR3 bases are TGTGCCAGCAGCTTAAGGGAGGGGGGCACCTACGAGCAGTACTTC.

This chain connects TRBV20-1 to TRBJ1-2, with D unresolved. CDR3 length equals 14 residues. Germline lookup yields CDR1 DFQATT and CDR2 SNEGSKA (reference sequence). V dropped 3 bases and J dropped 0 bases, with 11 bases sitting between them. The CDR3 bases are TGCAGTGCTAGTCCCCGGACTCCTAACTATGGCTACACCTTC. Protein product: CSASPRTPNYGYTF.

The V call is TRBV29-1, the J call TRBJ1-2; 8 bases align to TRBD1. There are 14 residues in the CDR3. After removal of 7 bases from V and 4 bases from J, the junction contained 11 bases not matched to a gene. CDR1 and CDR2 (germline): SQVTM, ANQGSEA. This CDR3 reads CSAAGTGEGYGYTF. The CDR3, as DNA: TGCAGCGCGGCCGGGACAGGTGAGGGCTATGGCTACACCTTC.

This rearrangement joins TRBV20-1 to TRBJ2-5, with 7 positions matching TRBD1. This CDR3 contains 13 residues. The germline V gene has CDR1 DFQATT and CDR2 SNEGSKA (reference sequence). Germline trimming cut 3 bases from V and 5 bases from J; bases unmatched to any gene: 6. The CDR3 DNA reads as TGCAGTGCTAGTCTAGGGGGCGGGGAGACCCAGTACTTC. It specifies CSASLGGGETQYF.

The V call is TRBV7-2, the J call TRBJ2-2, with 8 bases fitting TRBD2. Germline V gene lookup returns CDR1 SGHTA and CDR2 FQGNSA. Trimming cost V 0 bases and J 5 bases; bases outside gene matches: 8. The length of the CDR3 is 17 residues. CDR3 nucleotides: TGTGCCAGCAGCTTAGCGCAGAGGGCGGGGGGAACCGGGGAGCTGTTTTTT. The encoded protein is CASSLAQRAGGTGELFF. The variable domain in full, completed from reference TRBV7-2 and TRBJ2-2, reads GAGVSQSPSNKVTEKGKDVELRCDPISGHTALYWYRQSLGQGLEFLIYFQGNSAPDKSGLPSDRFSAERTGGSVSTLTIQRTQQEDSAVYLCASSLAQRAGGTGELFFGEGSRLTVL.

J is TRBJ2-1 and V is TRBV6-5; 15 bases line up with TRBD2. The CDR3 extends over 15 amino acids. With V trimmed by 7 bases and J by 4 bases, 2 bases remained unmatched. Germline V gene sequence: CDR1 MNHEY, CDR2 SVGAGI. CDR3 DNA: TGTGCCAGCACTGGGACTAGCGGGGGGTACAATGAGCAGTTCTTC. It specifies CASTGTSGGYNEQFF.

The chain uses TRBV30 and TRBJ1-1, with TRBD1 matching over 7 bases. CDR1 and CDR2 (germline): GTSNPN, SVGIG (reference sequence). The CDR3 has 11 residues. Unmatched junction bases numbered 7, after V lost 3 bases and J lost 12 bases. CDR3 in amino acids: CAWRGRGRPFF. The CDR3 DNA sequence: TGTGCCTGGAGGGGAAGGGGGCGGCCTTTCTTT.

The DNA of the CDR3 is TGCGCCAGCAGCCAAGGAGCGGGGGGGCGCGACGAGCAGTACTTC. This gives the protein CASSQGAGGRDEQYF. The rearrangement links TRBV4-3 to TRBJ2-7; the match to TRBD2 covers 10 bases. Germline CDR1 LGHNA, CDR2 YSLEER. This CDR3 has 15 residues. With V trimmed by 1 base and J by 5 bases, 5 bases remained unmatched.

The chain uses TRBV7-9 and TRBJ2-5, with 8 bases aligning to TRBD2. Germline CDR1 reads SEHNR; CDR2 reads FQNEAQ (reference sequence). V was clipped by 5 bases and J by 1 base; unmatched bases: 9. The CDR3 totals 16 residues. The CDR3 DNA reads as TGTGCCAGCAGCCTTTGGATAGCGGGGACCCAAGAGACCCAGTACTTC. Its protein is CASSLWIAGTQETQYF. Looking up the rest from reference TRBV7-9 and TRBJ2-5 gives the full variable domain: DTGVSQNPRHKITKRGQNVTFRCDPISEHNRLYWYRQTLGQGPEFLTYFQNEAQLEKSRLLSDRFSAERPKGSFSTLEIQRTEQGDSAMYLCASSLWIAGTQETQYFGPGTRLLVL.

In its sample, this clone was seen a few times. This chain uses TRBV27 with TRBJ1-1, with D unclear. CDR3 length: 15 residues. Trimming removed 2 bases from V and 5 bases from J, with 15 bases in between. Germline V gene lookup returns CDR1 MNHEY and CDR2 SMNVEV (reference sequence). DNA for the CDR3: TGTGCCAGCAGTTTAGATCGGGGTCCGGGGACTGAAGCTTTCTTT. This encodes CASSLDRGPGTEAFF.

The chain carries TRBV5-1 and TRBJ2-7; TRBD2 agrees at 7 bases. The V and J ends lost 0 bases and 3 bases, in that order; junction bases with no gene match: 3. The length of the CDR3 is 14 residues. CDR1 is SGHRS, CDR2 YFSETQ, per germline. The CDR3 loop is CASSLGEGFYEQYF. The CDR3 DNA is TGCGCCAGCAGCTTGGGGGAGGGATTCTACGAGCAGTACTTC.

This sequence joins TRBV5-6 and TRBJ2-1; 7 nucleotides match TRBD1. This CDR3 spans 14 amino acids. Germline V gene lookup returns CDR1 SGHDT and CDR2 YYEEEE. V was pared by 1 base and J by 8 bases, with 6 bases of the junction left unmatched. The CDR3 region has the DNA TGTGCCAGCAGCTTGAGACAGGGTTACGATGAGCAGTTCTTC. It is translated as CASSLRQGYDEQFF.

The chain recombines TRBV6-5 with TRBJ1-1; possible D gene TRBD1, 5 bases. Germline lookup yields CDR1 MNHEY and CDR2 SVGAGI. The V end lost 5 bases, the J end lost 5 bases, and 12 bases lay between the germline ends. The CDR3 length is 13 residues. CDR3 in DNA: TGTGCCAGCAGTACGGGGGGGGTAACTGAAGCTTTCTTT. It encodes CASSTGGVTEAFF.

V is TRBV6-2 or TRBV6-3 and J is TRBJ1-5; D gene unclear. The germline V and J ends were trimmed by 6 bases and 9 bases, with 18 bases remaining between them. Germline-derived CDR1 and CDR2 are MNHEY and SVGEGT. The CDR3 runs 14 residues. Here the CDR3 reads CASSPSRLRGPQHF. The CDR3, as DNA: TGTGCCAGCAGCCCTTCTAGACTGCGAGGGCCCCAGCATTTT.